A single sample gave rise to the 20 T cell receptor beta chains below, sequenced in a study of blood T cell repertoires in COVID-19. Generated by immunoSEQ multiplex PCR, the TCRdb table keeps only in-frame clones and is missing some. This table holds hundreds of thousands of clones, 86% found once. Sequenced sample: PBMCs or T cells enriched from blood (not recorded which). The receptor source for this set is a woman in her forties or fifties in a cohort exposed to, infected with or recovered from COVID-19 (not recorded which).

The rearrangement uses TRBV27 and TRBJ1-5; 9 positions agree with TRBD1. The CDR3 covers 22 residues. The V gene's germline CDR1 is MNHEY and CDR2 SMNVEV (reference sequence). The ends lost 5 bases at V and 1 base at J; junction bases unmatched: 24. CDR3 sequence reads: CASSPSGSLPQGARVSNQPQHF. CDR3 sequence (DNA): TGTGCCAGCAGTCCCTCTGGTTCCCTTCCACAGGGGGCGAGGGTGAGCAATCAGCCCCAGCATTTT.

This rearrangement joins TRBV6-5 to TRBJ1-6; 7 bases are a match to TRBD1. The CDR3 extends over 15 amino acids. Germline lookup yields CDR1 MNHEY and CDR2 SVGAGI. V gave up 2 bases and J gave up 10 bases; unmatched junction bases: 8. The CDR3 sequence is CASSYKGAAGSPLHF. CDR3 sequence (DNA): TGTGCCAGCAGTTACAAGGGGGCTGCGGGCTCACCCCTCCACTTT.

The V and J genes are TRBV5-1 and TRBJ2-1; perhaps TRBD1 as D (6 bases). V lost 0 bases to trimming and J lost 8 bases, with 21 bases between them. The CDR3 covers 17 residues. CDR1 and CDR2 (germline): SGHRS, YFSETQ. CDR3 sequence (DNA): TGCGCCAGCAGCTTGGGACTTACGGGACATAAAGGTGATGAGCAGTTCTTC. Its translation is CASSLGLTGHKGDEQFF.

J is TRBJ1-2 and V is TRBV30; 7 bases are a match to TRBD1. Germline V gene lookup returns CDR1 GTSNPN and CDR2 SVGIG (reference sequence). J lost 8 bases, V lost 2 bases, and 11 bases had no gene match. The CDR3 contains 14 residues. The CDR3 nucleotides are TGTGCCTGGAGTCGGACCAGACAGGGCGGGGGCTACACCTTC. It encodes CAWSRTRQGGGYTF.

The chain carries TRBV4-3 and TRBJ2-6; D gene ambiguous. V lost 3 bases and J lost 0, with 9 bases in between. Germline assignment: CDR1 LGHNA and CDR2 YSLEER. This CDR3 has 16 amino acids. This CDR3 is CASSHQLSSGANVLTF. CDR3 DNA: TGCGCCAGCAGCCACCAACTGAGCTCTGGGGCCAACGTCCTGACTTTC.

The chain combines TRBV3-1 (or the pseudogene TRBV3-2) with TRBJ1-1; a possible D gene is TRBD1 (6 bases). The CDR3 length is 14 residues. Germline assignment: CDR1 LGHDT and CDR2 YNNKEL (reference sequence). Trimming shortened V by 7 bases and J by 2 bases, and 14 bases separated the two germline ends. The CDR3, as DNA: TGTGCCAGCACTCCGTCAGGGGAAAACACTGAAGCTTTCTTT. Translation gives CASTPSGENTEAFF.

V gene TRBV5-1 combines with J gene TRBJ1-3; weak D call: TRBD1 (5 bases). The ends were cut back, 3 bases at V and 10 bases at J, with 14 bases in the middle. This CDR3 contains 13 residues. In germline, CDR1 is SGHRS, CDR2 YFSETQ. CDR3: CASSSPDSPTIYF. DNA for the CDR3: TGCGCCAGCAGCTCTCCTGACAGCCCAACCATATATTTT.

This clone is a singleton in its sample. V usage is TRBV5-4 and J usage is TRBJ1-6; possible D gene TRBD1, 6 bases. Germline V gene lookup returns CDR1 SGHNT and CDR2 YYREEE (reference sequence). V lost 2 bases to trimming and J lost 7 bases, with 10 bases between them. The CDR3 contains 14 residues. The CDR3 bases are TGTGCCAGCAGCTTCAGGGGAGTGAATTCACCCCTCCACTTT. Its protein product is CASSFRGVNSPLHF.

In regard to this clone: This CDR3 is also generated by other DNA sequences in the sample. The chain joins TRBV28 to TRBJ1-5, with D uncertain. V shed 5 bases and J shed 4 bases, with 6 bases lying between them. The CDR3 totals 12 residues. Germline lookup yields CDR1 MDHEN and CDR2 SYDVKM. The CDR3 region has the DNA TGTGCCAGCAGTCTGTTAAATCAGCCCCAGCATTTT. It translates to CASSLLNQPQHF.

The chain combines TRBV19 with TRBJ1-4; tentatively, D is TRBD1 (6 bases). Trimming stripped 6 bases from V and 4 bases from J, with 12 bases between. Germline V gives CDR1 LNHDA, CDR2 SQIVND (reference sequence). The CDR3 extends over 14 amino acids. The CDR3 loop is CASSSGTFNEKLFF. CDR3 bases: TGTGCCAGTAGCTCCGGGACATTTAATGAAAAACTGTTTTTT.

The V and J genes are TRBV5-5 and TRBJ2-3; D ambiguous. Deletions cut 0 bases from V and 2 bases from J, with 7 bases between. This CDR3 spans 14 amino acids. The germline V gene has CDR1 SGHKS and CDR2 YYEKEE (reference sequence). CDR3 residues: CASSLVALTDTQYF. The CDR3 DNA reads TGTGCCAGCAGCTTGGTGGCCCTCACAGATACGCAGTATTTT. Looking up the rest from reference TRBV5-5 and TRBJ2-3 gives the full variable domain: DAGVTQSPTHLIKTRGQQVTLRCSPISGHKSVSWYQQVLGQGPQFIFQYYEKEERGRGNFPDRFSARQFPNYSSELNVNALLLGDSALYLCASSLVALTDTQYFGPGTRLTVL.

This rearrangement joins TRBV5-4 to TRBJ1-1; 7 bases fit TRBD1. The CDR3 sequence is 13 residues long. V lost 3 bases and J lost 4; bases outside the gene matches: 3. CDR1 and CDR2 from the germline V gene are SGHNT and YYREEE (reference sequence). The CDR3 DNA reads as TGTGCCAGCAGCTCTGACAGGGTCACTGAAGCTTTCTTT. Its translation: CASSSDRVTEAFF.

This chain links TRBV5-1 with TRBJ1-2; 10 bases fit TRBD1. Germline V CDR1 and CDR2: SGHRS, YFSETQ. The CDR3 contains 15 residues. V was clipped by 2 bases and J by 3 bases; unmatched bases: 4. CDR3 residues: CASSLTGTGDYGYTF. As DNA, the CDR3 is TGCGCCAGCAGCTTAACCGGGACAGGGGACTATGGCTACACCTTC. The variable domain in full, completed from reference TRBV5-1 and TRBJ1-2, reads KAGVTQTPRYLIKTRGQQVTLSCSPISGHRSVSWYQQTPGQGLQFLFEYFSETQRNKGNFPGRFSGRQFSNSRSEMNVSTLELGDSALYLCASSLTGTGDYGYTFGSGTRLTVV.

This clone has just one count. The DNA for the CDR3 is TGTGCCAGCAGGGGACAGGGAGGAGATACGCAGTATTTT. This codes for CASRGQGGDTQYF. The V call is TRBV7-2, the J call TRBJ2-3, with TRBD1 identical over 9 bases. CDR3 size: 13 residues. Per germline, CDR1 SGHTA and CDR2 FQGNSA. With V trimmed by 6 bases and J by 5 bases, 3 bases remained unmatched.

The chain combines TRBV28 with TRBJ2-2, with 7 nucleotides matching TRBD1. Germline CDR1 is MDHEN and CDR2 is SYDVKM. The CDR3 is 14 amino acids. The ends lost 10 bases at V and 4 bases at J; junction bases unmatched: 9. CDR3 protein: CATSDRDLTGELFF. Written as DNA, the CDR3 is TGTGCCACCTCAGACAGGGATCTCACCGGGGAGCTGTTTTTT. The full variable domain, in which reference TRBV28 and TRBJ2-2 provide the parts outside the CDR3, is DVKVTQSSRYLVKRTGEKVFLECVQDMDHENMFWYRQDPGLGLRLIYFSYDVKMKEKGDIPEGYSVSREKKERFSLILESASTNQTSMYLCATSDRDLTGELFFGEGSRLTVL.

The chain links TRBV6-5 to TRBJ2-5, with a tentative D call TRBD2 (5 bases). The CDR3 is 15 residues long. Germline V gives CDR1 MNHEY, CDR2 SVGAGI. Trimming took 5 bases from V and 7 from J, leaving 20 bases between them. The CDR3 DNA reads TGTGCCAGCAGTAAAACTTCGACAAACGGGGTGACCCAGTACTTC. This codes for CASSKTSTNGVTQYF.

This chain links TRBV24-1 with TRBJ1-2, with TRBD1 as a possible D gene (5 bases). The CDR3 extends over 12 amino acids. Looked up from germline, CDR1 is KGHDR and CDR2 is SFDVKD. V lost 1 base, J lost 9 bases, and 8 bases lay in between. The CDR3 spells CATSDFTGSYTF. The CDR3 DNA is TGTGCCACCAGTGATTTTACAGGAAGCTACACCTTC.

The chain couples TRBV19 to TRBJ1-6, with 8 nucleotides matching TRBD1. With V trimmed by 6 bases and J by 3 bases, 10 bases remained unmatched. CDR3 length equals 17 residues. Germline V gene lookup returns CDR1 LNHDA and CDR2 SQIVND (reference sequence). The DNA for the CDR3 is TGTGCCAGTAGCCCGCGTCAGGGGGCTATCTATAATTCACCCCTCCACTTT. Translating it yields CASSPRQGAIYNSPLHF.

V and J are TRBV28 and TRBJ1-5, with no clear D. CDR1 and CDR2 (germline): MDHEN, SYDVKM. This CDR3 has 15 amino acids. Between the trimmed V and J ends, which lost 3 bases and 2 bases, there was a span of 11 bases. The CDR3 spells CASSFVTGGNQPQHF. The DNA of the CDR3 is TGTGCCAGCAGTTTTGTGACTGGAGGCAATCAGCCCCAGCATTTT.

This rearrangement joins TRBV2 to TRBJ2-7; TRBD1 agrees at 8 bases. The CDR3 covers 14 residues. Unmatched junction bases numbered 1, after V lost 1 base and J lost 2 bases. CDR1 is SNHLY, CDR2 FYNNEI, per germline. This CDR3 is CASSEGTGPYEQYF. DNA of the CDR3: TGTGCCAGCAGTGAAGGGACAGGGCCCTACGAGCAGTACTTC.